A single sample gave rise to the 30 T cell receptor beta chains below, sequenced in a study of early T cells in non-severe SARS-CoV-2 infection. TCRdb independently ran MiXCR on the 5' RACE reads; one entry per CDR3 protein. This sample carries about 56,000 distinct CDR3 sequences, 10% to 13% of them seen once, and the ten largest clones take 6.5%. Sequencing was done on a sample of whole blood. These receptors originate from an adult who was a healthcare worker with PCR-confirmed SARS-CoV-2 infection or an uninfected control (not recorded which).

This clonotype was observed a handful of times. This chain links TRBV5-6 with TRBJ1-2, with unresolved D. Per the germline V gene, CDR1 is SGHDT and CDR2 is YYEEEE. The CDR3 totals 13 residues. V dropped 4 bases and J dropped 0 bases, with 7 bases sitting between them. The CDR3 is CASSQTANYGYTF. The CDR3 DNA reads as TGTGCCAGCAGCCAAACAGCTAACTATGGCTACACCTTC. Drawing the rest from reference TRBV5-6 and TRBJ1-2, the complete variable domain is DAGVTQSPTHLIKTRGQQVTLRCSPKSGHDTVSWYQQALGQGPQFIFQYYEEEERQRGNFPDRFSGHQFPNYSSELNVNALLLGDSALYLCASSQTANYGYTFGSGTRLTVV.

This clonotype appeared many times. V usage is TRBV3-1 and J usage is TRBJ2-1, with 7 bases identical to TRBD1. The germline V gene has CDR1 LGHDT and CDR2 YNNKEL (reference sequence). The CDR3 runs 13 residues. Trimming at V came to 0 bases and at J to 14 bases, leaving 7 bases not matched to a gene. The CDR3: CASSQDRGQRKFF. The CDR3 coding sequence is TGTGCCAGCAGCCAAGATAGGGGACAGAGAAAGTTCTTC.

This clonotype was recorded a few times. CDR3 sequence: CASRFGGMAYEQYF. The CDR3 bases are TGTGCCAGCAGGTTCGGGGGAATGGCCTACGAGCAGTACTTC. The chain recombines TRBV12-3 or TRBV12-4 with TRBJ2-7; perhaps TRBD2 as D (6 bases). Trimming cost V 6 bases and J 2 bases, with 14 bases left between them. The CDR3 contains 14 residues.

This clonotype was recorded many times. The rearrangement links TRBV27 to TRBJ2-7, with 11 bases fitting TRBD1. The CDR3 totals 18 residues. CDR1 and CDR2 (germline): MNHEY, SMNVEV (reference sequence). The V segment lost 3 bases and the J segment 3 bases; nucleotides outside the gene matches: 13. Written as DNA, the CDR3 is TGTGCCAGCAGTTTCCAAGGGCGGGGACAGGGGGGATACTACGAGCAGTACTTC. Amino acid sequence: CASSFQGRGQGGYYEQYF.

This clonotype was detected ten times or more. V is TRBV5-1 and J is TRBJ2-3; D remains ambiguous. Per germline, CDR1 SGHRS and CDR2 YFSETQ. V was pared by 5 bases and J by 5 bases, with 15 bases between. The CDR3 is made up of 14 amino acids. The CDR3 DNA reads as TGCGCCAGCAGGTTGCCACTCCCGGGAGATACGCAGTATTTT. This gives the protein CASRLPLPGDTQYF.

This clonotype has only one observation. The rearrangement links TRBV7-9 to TRBJ1-1, with D uncertain. With 5 bases removed from V and 5 bases from J, the gap between germline ends came to 12 bases. The CDR3 length is 13 residues. Germline lookup yields CDR1 SEHNR and CDR2 FQNEAQ (reference sequence). CDR3 loop: CASSQDWATEAFF. The DNA of the CDR3 is TGTGCCAGCAGCCAAGATTGGGCGACTGAAGCTTTCTTT.

The CDR3, as DNA: TGCGCCAGCAGCCGGGGCCCAGAGAGCTATGGCTACACCTTC. As protein: CASSRGPESYGYTF. The chain has TRBV5-1 and TRBJ1-2; the D gene is possibly TRBD1 (5 bases). This CDR3 is built from 14 residues. Germline V gene sequence: CDR1 SGHRS, CDR2 YFSETQ. Trimming took 4 bases from V and 4 from J, leaving 14 bases between them.

This chain's CDR3 is CASAGLWETQYF. CDR3 coding DNA: TGTGCTAGCGCAGGCCTGTGGGAGACCCAGTACTTC. The gene calls are TRBV12-5 and TRBJ2-5; D remains ambiguous. This CDR3 is 12 amino acids long. V gave up 9 bases and J gave up 5 bases, with 13 bases separating them. The V gene's germline CDR1 is LGHNT and CDR2 FRNRAP.

The V call is TRBV18, the J call TRBJ2-4; D is possibly TRBD2 (5 bases). Looked up from germline, CDR1 is KGHSH and CDR2 is LQKENI. The V end was cut by 2 bases, the J end by 8 bases, with 13 bases between. This CDR3 is built from 14 residues. CDR3 sequence (DNA): TGTGCCAGCTCACCAACAGTGGCGGGTGACATTCAGTACTTC. It yields the protein CASSPTVAGDIQYF.

This clonotype was picked up many times. The chain is built from TRBV10-3 and TRBJ2-7, with 10 bases aligning to TRBD2. Germline V gene sequence: CDR1 ENHRY, CDR2 SYGVKD. V shed 10 bases and J 3 bases; nucleotides not matched to a gene: 12. CDR3 length: 15 amino acids. CDR3 amino acids: CATKKLAGTNYEQYF. The CDR3 DNA reads TGTGCCACCAAAAAACTAGCGGGGACCAACTACGAGCAGTACTTC.

The count of this clonotype is one. This chain uses TRBV28 with TRBJ2-3; D is undetermined. CDR3 size: 12 residues. Per the germline V gene, CDR1 is MDHEN and CDR2 is SYDVKM. V was cut by 5 bases and J by 3 bases, with 6 bases left in between. CDR3 bases: TGTGCCAGCAGTATTACTACAGATACGCAGTATTTT. Encoded protein: CASSITTDTQYF.

The V and J genes are TRBV10-2 and TRBJ1-6, with 7 bases matching TRBD1. Germline CDR1 reads WSHSY; CDR2 reads SAAADI. There are 16 residues in the CDR3. Trimming cost V 5 bases and J 4 bases; bases outside gene matches: 8. CDR3 sequence reads: CASSSTGTVYNSPLHF. CDR3 bases: TGCGCCAGCAGTTCCACCGGGACAGTTTATAATTCACCCCTCCACTTT.

The J gene is TRBJ2-7, the V gene TRBV13, with a possible D match to TRBD2 (6 bases). Per the germline V gene, CDR1 is PRHDT and CDR2 is FYEKMQ (reference sequence). V was clipped by 5 bases and J by 0 bases, with 14 bases between them. The CDR3 spans 15 residues. The CDR3 region has the DNA TGTGCCAGCAGCCCTGGGGGTAGCGGCTCCTACGAGCAGTACTTC. Its protein product is CASSPGGSGSYEQYF.

This clonotype came up a few times. The rearrangement uses TRBV7-9 and TRBJ2-3, with TRBD2 matching 7 bases. After removal of 3 bases from V and 0 bases from J, the junction contained 3 bases not matched to a gene. This CDR3 spans 15 amino acids. CDR1 and CDR2 (germline): SEHNR, FQNEAQ (reference sequence). This chain's CDR3 is CASSFAGESTDTQYF. The CDR3, as DNA: TGTGCCAGCAGCTTTGCGGGAGAGAGCACAGATACGCAGTATTTT.

This clonotype turned up a few times. The rearrangement links TRBV6-6 to TRBJ1-4, with TRBD1 matching 9 bases. Germline values: CDR1 MNHNY, CDR2 SVGAGI (reference sequence). The CDR3 length is 17 residues. With 0 bases clipped from V and 8 bases from J, the junction kept 10 bases outside the gene matches. Written as DNA, the CDR3 is TGTGCCAGCAGTTACTCGGCGCCGGGACAGGGCATGGAAAAACTGTTTTTT. It encodes CASSYSAPGQGMEKLFF.

This clonotype came up many times. The rearrangement joins TRBV6-1 to TRBJ2-3, with 10 bases aligning to TRBD1. Germline lookup yields CDR1 MNHNS and CDR2 SASEGT. The CDR3 consists of 14 residues. V gave up 5 bases and J gave up 3 bases; unmatched junction bases: 2. The CDR3 reads CASSLDRGTDTQYF. Here the CDR3 DNA reads TGTGCCAGCAGTTTGGACAGGGGGACAGATACGCAGTATTTT.

This clonotype was observed many times. The chain joins TRBV6-2 or TRBV6-3 to TRBJ2-5; either TRBD1 or TRBD2 may supply D (5 bases each). Germline V gene sequence: CDR1 MNHEY, CDR2 SVGEGT. CDR3 size: 15 residues. V was pared by 6 bases and J by 2 bases, with 16 bases between. The CDR3 sequence: CASSPGPHDQETQYF. The CDR3 DNA sequence: TGTGCCAGCAGCCCGGGGCCCCATGATCAAGAGACCCAGTACTTC.

In this sample, this clonotype turned up many times. The J gene is TRBJ2-1, the V gene TRBV19, with 10 bases lining up with TRBD2. Per germline, CDR1 LNHDA and CDR2 SQIVND (reference sequence). This CDR3 contains 14 residues. The trim removed 6 bases at V and 8 bases at J, leaving 7 bases unmatched. CDR3 nucleotide sequence: TGTGCCAGTAGACCGGGACTAGCGTCCGATGAGCAGTTCTTC. This translates into CASRPGLASDEQFF.

This clonotype was detected many times. CDR3: CASSEGGENNEQFF. In DNA form, the CDR3 reads TGTGCCAGCAGTGAAGGAGGGGAAAACAATGAGCAGTTCTTC. This chain joins TRBV2 and TRBJ2-1, with D perhaps TRBD1 or TRBD2 (5 bases each). Germline V lookup: CDR1 SNHLY, CDR2 FYNNEI. CDR3 size: 14 residues. Trimming took off 1 base at V and 5 bases at J, with 9 bases between the two ends.

This clonotype was observed a few times. V usage is TRBV7-9 and J usage is TRBJ2-1; D not certain. The germline V and J ends were trimmed by 1 base and 12 bases, with 10 bases remaining between them. The CDR3 has 12 amino acids. Germline V CDR1 and CDR2: SEHNR, FQNEAQ (reference sequence). The CDR3: CASSLVYMVQFF. CDR3 nucleotides: TGTGCCAGCAGCTTAGTTTACATGGTGCAGTTCTTC.

This clonotype was seen more than once but under ten times. The CDR3 coding sequence is TGTGCCAGCAGTTTAGCCAATGAGCAGTTCTTC. Translating gives CASSLANEQFF. J is TRBJ2-1 and V is TRBV28; D remains ambiguous. Trimming took off 2 bases at V and 6 bases at J, with 2 bases between the two ends. The CDR3 is 11 amino acids. Per germline, CDR1 MDHEN and CDR2 SYDVKM.

This clonotype appeared many times. The J gene is TRBJ2-7, the V gene TRBV7-2, with TRBD1 matching 10 bases. V lost 0 bases, J lost 1 base, and 9 bases stayed unmatched. There are 18 residues in the CDR3. Germline V lookup: CDR1 SGHTA, CDR2 FQGNSA. The CDR3 reads CASSLAHPGTGESYEQYF. DNA for the CDR3: TGTGCCAGCAGCTTAGCTCACCCCGGGACAGGGGAATCCTACGAGCAGTACTTC.

As concerns this clonotype: An end of the junction does not agree with germline; a read error may underlie this. This rearrangement joins TRBV18 to TRBJ2-2; 11 bases agree with TRBD2. Germline V gene sequence: CDR1 KGHSH, CDR2 LQKENI. This CDR3 has 15 residues. CDR3 bases: TGTGCCAGCTCACCGACTAGCGGGAACCCCGGGGAGCTGTTTTTT. It is translated as CASSPTSGNPGELFF.

In its sample, this clonotype was seen a few times. The genes are TRBV20-1 and TRBJ2-7, with 10 bases matching TRBD2. V gave up 2 bases and J gave up 6 bases; unmatched junction bases: 1. CDR3 length equals 12 residues. Germline lookup yields CDR1 DFQATT and CDR2 SNEGSKA (reference sequence). DNA for the CDR3: TGCAGTGCTAGACTAGCGGGAGTCGAGCAGTACTTC. Residues: CSARLAGVEQYF.

This clonotype was recorded many times. This sequence joins TRBV12-3 or TRBV12-4 and TRBJ2-1; unclear D gene. Trimming shortened V by 4 bases and J by 3 bases, and 7 bases separated the two germline ends. The CDR3 extends over 13 amino acids. CDR3 in DNA: TGTGCCAGCAGTTACGCGGTCTACAATGAGCAGTTCTTC. It specifies CASSYAVYNEQFF.

This clonotype was seen many times. The chain employs TRBV5-4 and TRBJ2-2, with 7 nucleotides matching TRBD2. Germline CDR1 and CDR2: SGHNT and YYREEE (reference sequence). The CDR3 is 16 amino acids. V lost 2 bases, J lost 7 bases, and 11 bases stayed unmatched. CDR3 loop: CASSLWGRAVGGELFF. DNA of the CDR3: TGTGCCAGCAGCTTATGGGGGAGGGCCGTAGGCGGGGAGCTGTTTTTT.

The table lists this clonotype with many counts. This chain joins TRBV20-1 and TRBJ1-5; D unclear. CDR1 is DFQATT and CDR2 is SNEGSKA in the germline V gene (reference sequence). V lost 6 bases, J lost 0 bases, and 15 bases lay in between. CDR3 length: 15 amino acids. The CDR3 DNA reads TGCAGTGCCCAGATTACAGCTAATAGCAATCAGCCCCAGCATTTT. As protein: CSAQITANSNQPQHF.

Ten or more counts support this clonotype. The chain recombines TRBV20-1 with TRBJ2-7, with 10 bases matching TRBD1. CDR1 and CDR2 (germline): DFQATT, SNEGSKA (reference sequence). This CDR3 has 13 residues. The V gene end was trimmed by 6 bases and the J gene end by 3 bases; junction bases not matched to a gene: 5. Here the CDR3 DNA reads TGCAGTGCGAGTCGGGACAGGGGCTACGAGCAGTACTTC. It encodes CSASRDRGYEQYF.

The chain uses TRBV6-4 and TRBJ2-1; 8 positions match TRBD2. Germline trimming cut 3 bases from V and 3 bases from J; bases unmatched to any gene: 7. The CDR3 runs to 16 residues. Germline V lookup: CDR1 MRHNA, CDR2 SNTAGT. CDR3 in amino acids: CASSETSGGIYNEQFF. CDR3 DNA: TGTGCCAGCAGTGAAACTAGCGGAGGGATCTACAATGAGCAGTTCTTC.

This chain links TRBV14 with TRBJ2-2, with TRBD1 matching 8 bases. The CDR3 is made up of 19 amino acids. V lost 4 bases to trimming and J lost 6 bases; unmatched junction nucleotides: 19. Germline CDR1 reads SGHDN; CDR2 reads FVKESK. As DNA, the CDR3 is TGTGCCAGCAGCCCTATTGGGGCAGGGGGCAATACGCGTCCCGGGGAGCTGTTTTTT. Amino acids: CASSPIGAGGNTRPGELFF.